Presented here are 25 T cell receptor beta chains from one specimen sequenced in a study of blood T cell repertoires in COVID-19 (TCRdb year 2020). Library creation used the immunoSEQ multiplex PCR assay. Entries here come from immuneACCESS through TCRdb and include only in-frame sequences with V and J called. Some clones fail to appear in such tables; in the studies checked, an unresolved V gene covers under half of the shortfall, and the cause of the remainder is unknown. Within this sample are fewer than 700,000 clones, with roughly 89% of them counted one time only. Roughly 7.4% of the sample is held by the ten biggest clonotypes. The sequencing sample was made of peripheral blood. These receptors were obtained from a woman aged 50 to 60 with COVID-19, enrolled during active disease.

The chain links TRBV5-4 to TRBJ1-2; D is unresolved. Trimming pared 4 bases from V and 3 bases from J, leaving 13 bases between. Germline values: CDR1 SGHNT, CDR2 YYREEE (reference sequence). This CDR3 spans 14 amino acids. The CDR3 DNA sequence: TGTGCCAGCAGCGCACGGGGTGGGGACTATGGCTACACCTTC. Amino acid sequence: CASSARGGDYGYTF.

In DNA form, the CDR3 reads TGTGCCAGCAGCTTGTGGCGGGGGGACAACAATGAGCAGTTCTTC. Translating gives CASSLWRGDNNEQFF. The rearrangement uses TRBV5-8 and TRBJ2-1; 8 nucleotides align to TRBD2. V lost 1 base, J lost 5 bases, and 5 bases stayed unmatched. The CDR3 contains 15 residues. Per the germline V gene, CDR1 is SGHTS and CDR2 is YDEGEE.

This chain uses TRBV10-3 with TRBJ1-6, with 7 bases matching TRBD1. V was pared by 4 bases and J by 3 bases, with 3 bases of the junction left unmatched. Looked up from germline, CDR1 is ENHRY and CDR2 is SYGVKD. The CDR3 runs 15 residues. The CDR3 bases are TGTGCCATCAGTGGGGACAGCCTCTATAATTCACCCCTCCACTTT. It yields the protein CAISGDSLYNSPLHF.

This clone was counted once. V is TRBV9 and J is TRBJ2-2, with 7 bases aligning to TRBD1. The CDR3 length is 16 residues. V trimming: 4 bases; J trimming: 0 bases; junction bases outside the gene matches: 6. Per germline, CDR1 SGDLS and CDR2 YYNGEE. The CDR3 reads CASSSRTGSNTGELFF. DNA for the CDR3: TGTGCCAGCAGCTCTCGGACAGGATCGAACACCGGGGAGCTGTTTTTT.

This chain uses TRBV6-5 with TRBJ2-7; 7 bases align to TRBD2. Germline CDR1 reads MNHEY; CDR2 reads SVGAGI. Trimming removed 7 bases from V and 3 bases from J; junction bases left unmatched: 6. The CDR3 is 13 amino acids. The CDR3 DNA follows: TGTGCCAGCAACGAGCGGGGCGGCTACGAGCAGTACTTC. It translates to CASNERGGYEQYF.

CDR3 region: CASSILRDTRFYGYTF. The CDR3 DNA sequence: TGTGCCAGTAGTATTCTCCGGGACACCAGGTTCTATGGCTACACCTTC. The chain couples TRBV19 to TRBJ1-2, with D perhaps TRBD1 (6 bases). CDR1 is LNHDA, CDR2 SQIVND, per germline (reference sequence). The V and J ends lost 3 bases and 4 bases respectively, with 18 bases between them. This CDR3 comprises 16 residues.

CDR3 region: CASSPSWDIQETQYF. Here the CDR3 DNA reads TGTGCCAGCAGCCCCTCGTGGGACATCCAAGAGACCCAGTACTTC. The chain combines TRBV5-4 with TRBJ2-5; D is possibly TRBD1 (6 bases). The germline V gene has CDR1 SGHNT and CDR2 YYREEE (reference sequence). V lost 4 bases to trimming and J lost 1 base, with 14 bases between them. The CDR3 sequence is 15 residues long.

The chain combines TRBV2 with TRBJ2-1, with 10 bases fitting TRBD1. V shed 8 bases and J 0 bases; nucleotides not matched to a gene: 16. Germline values: CDR1 SNHLY, CDR2 FYNNEI. The CDR3 is 19 amino acids. The CDR3 region is CASGGDNNRDRGSYNEQFF. As DNA, the CDR3 is TGTGCCAGCGGTGGGGATAATAACCGGGACAGGGGCTCCTACAATGAGCAGTTCTTC.

The genes are TRBV5-1 and TRBJ1-2; D is perhaps TRBD1 (5 bases). From germline, CDR1 is SGHRS and CDR2 YFSETQ. V lost 7 bases and J 7 bases, leaving 11 bases between the germline ends. There are 11 residues in the CDR3. The CDR3: CASQDNGGYTF. The CDR3 nucleotides are TGCGCCAGCCAGGACAACGGTGGCTACACCTTC. Full variable domain (outside the CDR3, taken from reference TRBV5-1 and TRBJ1-2): KAGVTQTPRYLIKTRGQQVTLSCSPISGHRSVSWYQQTPGQGLQFLFEYFSETQRNKGNFPGRFSGRQFSNSRSEMNVSTLELGDSALYLCASQDNGGYTFGSGTRLTVV.

The rearrangement joins TRBV6-6 to TRBJ1-1, with D tentatively TRBD1 (5 bases). V dropped 0 bases and J dropped 2 bases, with 7 bases sitting between them. CDR3 length equals 14 residues. CDR1 and CDR2 from the germline V gene are MNHNY and SVGAGI (reference sequence). In nucleotides, the CDR3 is TGTGCCAGCAGTTACTCGACAGTTAACACTGAAGCTTTCTTT. Translation gives CASSYSTVNTEAFF.

This rearrangement joins TRBV27 to TRBJ1-2; 7 bases are a match to TRBD1. The CDR3 has 15 amino acids. J lost 7 bases, V lost 3 bases, and 11 bases had no gene match. Germline values: CDR1 MNHEY, CDR2 SMNVEV (reference sequence). The CDR3 coding sequence is TGTGCCAGCAGTTTGATAAAGGGGGCGAAGAGTGGCTACACCTTC. This codes for CASSLIKGAKSGYTF.

The V gene is TRBV2, the J gene TRBJ2-5, with 12 nucleotides matching TRBD2. The J segment lost 5 bases and the V segment lost 5 bases, leaving 9 bases of the junction unmatched. Germline CDR1 SNHLY, CDR2 FYNNEI. The CDR3 is made up of 16 amino acids. CDR3 sequence (DNA): TGTGCCAGCAGTCAGACTAGCGGGGGTTCTGGGGAGACCCAGTACTTC. It encodes CASSQTSGGSGETQYF.

This chain links TRBV19 with TRBJ1-1; 7 nucleotides line up with TRBD1. V dropped 8 bases and J dropped 4; count of bases not matched to a gene: 13. The germline V gene has CDR1 LNHDA and CDR2 SQIVND (reference sequence). This CDR3 comprises 15 residues. The CDR3: CASFPRGGYSTEAFF. CDR3 in DNA: TGTGCCAGTTTTCCCCGAGGGGGCTACAGCACTGAAGCTTTCTTT. Supplemented by reference TRBV19 and TRBJ1-1, the full variable domain reads DGGITQSPKYLFRKEGQNVTLSCEQNLNHDAMYWYRQDPGQGLRLIYYSQIVNDFQKGDIAEGYSVSREKKESFPLTVTSAQKNPTAFYLCASFPRGGYSTEAFFGQGTRLTVV.

The chain joins TRBV5-6 to TRBJ2-7; maybe TRBD1 (6 bases). CDR1 is SGHDT and CDR2 is YYEEEE in the germline V gene. The CDR3 spans 15 residues. V gave up 4 bases and J gave up 0 bases, with 14 bases separating them. The CDR3 region has the DNA TGTGCCAGCAGCCTGCCCGAGACAGGCTCCTACGAGCAGTACTTC. Amino acid sequence: CASSLPETGSYEQYF.

This chain uses TRBV7-9 with TRBJ2-7, with D perhaps matching TRBD1 (5 bases). Looked up from germline, CDR1 is SEHNR and CDR2 is FQNEAQ (reference sequence). The ends were cut back, 3 bases at V and 2 bases at J, with 11 bases in the middle. The CDR3 has 14 amino acids. The CDR3 region has the DNA TGTGCCAGCAGCTTCTCAGGGCGTCCCTACGAGCAGTACTTC. Its translation: CASSFSGRPYEQYF.

V and J are TRBV6-2 or TRBV6-3 and TRBJ1-1; D is undetermined. The CDR3 totals 16 residues. Trimming took off 6 bases at V and 3 bases at J, with 20 bases between the two ends. CDR1 and CDR2 from the germline V gene are MNHEY and SVGEGT. Here the CDR3 reads CASSPNPGAPDTEAFF. In DNA form, the CDR3 reads TGTGCCAGCAGCCCTAACCCGGGAGCCCCTGACACTGAAGCTTTCTTT.

This clone was recorded only once. CDR3 loop: CASSLGQAGYGYTF. The CDR3 DNA is TGCGCCAGCAGCTTGGGACAGGCCGGCTATGGCTACACCTTC. V usage is TRBV5-1 and J usage is TRBJ1-2, with a tentative D call TRBD1 (6 bases). Germline assignment: CDR1 SGHRS and CDR2 YFSETQ. The CDR3 contains 14 residues. V lost 0 bases and J lost 4, with 10 bases in between.

The chain couples TRBV6-1 to TRBJ1-2, with D unresolved. V shed 2 bases and J shed 0 bases, with 13 bases lying between them. The CDR3 length is 16 residues. CDR1 MNHNS and CDR2 SASEGT come from the germline V gene. The CDR3 region is CASSETAPAANYGYTF. Here the CDR3 DNA reads TGTGCCAGCAGTGAAACGGCCCCCGCGGCTAACTATGGCTACACCTTC.

The CDR3 spells CASSYSIGRSEAFF. In nucleotides, the CDR3 is TGTGCCAGCAGTTACTCGATCGGTCGATCTGAAGCTTTCTTT. The chain recombines TRBV6-2 or TRBV6-3 with TRBJ1-1; D call uncertain. Trimming pared 0 bases from V and 6 bases from J, leaving 11 bases between. Germline-derived CDR1 and CDR2 are MNHEY and SVGEGT. The CDR3 covers 14 residues.

This clone was counted only a few times. The rearrangement uses TRBV3-1 (or the pseudogene TRBV3-2) and TRBJ2-7; possible D gene TRBD2, 5 bases. The ends were cut back, 4 bases at V and 3 bases at J, with 16 bases in the middle. CDR1 is LGHDT, CDR2 YNNKEL, per germline (reference sequence). The CDR3 is made up of 15 amino acids. Here the CDR3 DNA reads TGTGCCAGCAGCCGTAATAAAGCGGTAGGCTACGAGCAGTACTTC. Translation gives CASSRNKAVGYEQYF.

The chain uses TRBV6-6 and TRBJ1-2, with D maybe TRBD1 (5 bases). From germline, CDR1 is MNHNY and CDR2 SVGAGI (reference sequence). V gave up 0 bases and J gave up 8 bases, with 10 bases separating them. CDR3 size: 13 residues. CDR3 sequence reads: CASSYSQVGGYTF. The CDR3 bases are TGTGCCAGCAGTTACTCACAGGTTGGGGGCTACACCTTC.

The CDR3 coding sequence is TGTGCCAGCCTTTGGGGGGGGCAGTCAAAACTGTTTTTT. Translating it yields CASLWGGQSKLFF. The chain employs TRBV6-5 and TRBJ1-4; TRBD1 is a possible D gene (6 bases). Trimming removed 8 bases from V and 10 bases from J, with 17 bases in between. The V gene's germline CDR1 is MNHEY and CDR2 SVGAGI. This CDR3 spans 13 amino acids.

V usage is TRBV27 and J usage is TRBJ1-5; D gene unclear. This CDR3 comprises 16 residues. CDR1 and CDR2 (germline): MNHEY, SMNVEV (reference sequence). V was shortened by 6 bases and J by 3 bases, with 18 bases between the two germline ends. CDR3 residues: CASSRSLNANNQPQHF. CDR3 sequence (DNA): TGTGCCAGCAGCCGTAGTTTAAACGCTAACAATCAGCCCCAGCATTTT.

This clone has just one count. J is TRBJ1-1 and V is TRBV30, with D maybe TRBD1 (5 bases). Germline V lookup: CDR1 GTSNPN, CDR2 SVGIG (reference sequence). The CDR3 is made up of 13 amino acids. Trimming left V 1 base short and J 1 base short, with 7 bases between. CDR3 region: CAWSAQGNTEAFF. The CDR3 nucleotides are TGTGCCTGGAGTGCCCAGGGGAACACTGAAGCTTTCTTT. Using reference TRBV30 and TRBJ1-1 for the parts outside the CDR3, the full variable domain is SQTIHQWPATLVQPVGSPLSLECTVEGTSNPNLYWYRQAAGRGLQLLFYSVGIGQISSEVPQNLSASRPQDRQFILSSKKLLLSDSGFYLCAWSAQGNTEAFFGQGTRLTVV.

The rearrangement joins TRBV5-4 to TRBJ1-2, with no clear D. The CDR3 consists of 15 residues. Germline CDR1 reads SGHNT; CDR2 reads YYREEE (reference sequence). Trimming cost V 6 bases and J 6 bases, with 21 bases left between them. DNA for the CDR3: TGTGCCAGCACCCCAGGTGGAGGCCAAAGTCATGGCTACACCTTC. This sequence encodes CASTPGGGQSHGYTF.